These T cell receptor beta chains were read from a single sample in a study of beta chain features in type 1 diabetes. The table came from immunoSEQ multiplex PCR; TCRdb's copy has only in-frame clones and leaves some out. The data contain some 330,000 clones, approximately 10% of them singletons. Sequencing was carried out using naive CD4+ T cells from blood. All receptors derive from a woman aged 30 to 39 in good health. Each CDR3 is given with its conserved first and last residue. Each record gives: clone size, J gene, V gene, D gene, CDR3 DNA, CDR3 protein. D genes are given only for firm matches. Not all rows give a size; the values are once, few, many and, for expanded clones, a class.

clone size: NA
J gene: TRBJ2-1
V gene: TRBV7-9
D gene: TRBD2
CDR3 DNA: TGTGCCAGCAGCAACCCTAGCGGGAGGGCCTACAATGAGCAGTTCTTC
CDR3 protein: CASSNPSGRAYNEQFF

clone size: NA
J gene: TRBJ2-3
V gene: TRBV6-5
D gene: TRBD1
CDR3 DNA: TGTGCCAGCAGACGTTCAGGGGGCGCCACAGATACGCAGTATTTT
CDR3 protein: CASRRSGGATDTQYF

clone size: few
J gene: TRBJ1-2
V gene: TRBV7-2
D gene: NA
CDR3 DNA: TGTGCCAGCAGCTTTGGGTCTCTCGGAGATGGCTACACCTTC
CDR3 protein: CASSFGSLGDGYTF

clone size: NA
J gene: TRBJ2-5
V gene: TRBV29-1
D gene: TRBD2
CDR3 DNA: TGCAGCGCCCTAGCGGGAGGACAGACCCAGTACTTC
CDR3 protein: CSALAGGQTQYF

clone size: NA
J gene: TRBJ2-3
V gene: TRBV29-1
D gene: NA
CDR3 DNA: TGCAGCGTTGGGAGTACTAGCACAGATACGCAGTATTTT
CDR3 protein: CSVGSTSTDTQYF

clone size: few
J gene: TRBJ2-1
V gene: TRBV5-1
D gene: TRBD2
CDR3 DNA: TGCGCCAGCAGCTTCCAGGCTAGCGGGGGGGCCTACAATGAGCAGTTCTTC
CDR3 protein: CASSFQASGGAYNEQFF

clone size: few
J gene: TRBJ2-5
V gene: TRBV28
D gene: TRBD1
CDR3 DNA: TGTGCCAGCAGTTTCCCCCTTGACAGGGCCCTGCCACGGACCCAGTACTTC
CDR3 protein: CASSFPLDRALPRTQYF

clone size: few
J gene: TRBJ1-2
V gene: TRBV9
D gene: NA
CDR3 DNA: TGTGCCAGCAGCTCCCAAAGAGATATCGGGCAGGGGTACTATGGCTACACCTTC
CDR3 protein: CASSSQRDIGQGYYGYTF

clone size: few
J gene: TRBJ1-2
V gene: TRBV13
D gene: NA
CDR3 DNA: TGTGCCAGCAGCACAAGACAGAATGGCTACACCTTC
CDR3 protein: CASSTRQNGYTF

clone size: few
J gene: TRBJ1-5
V gene: TRBV11-3
D gene: NA
CDR3 DNA: TGTGCCAGCAGCTTATCACACTACCAGCCCCAGCATTTT
CDR3 protein: CASSLSHYQPQHF

clone size: NA
J gene: TRBJ2-7
V gene: TRBV18
D gene: TRBD1
CDR3 DNA: TGTGCCAGCTCACCCACACAGGGGACCGCCTACGAGCAGTACTTC
CDR3 protein: CASSPTQGTAYEQYF

clone size: few
J gene: TRBJ2-6
V gene: TRBV6-5
D gene: NA
CDR3 DNA: TGTGCCAGCAGTTACTCCAGGGTGTCTGGGGCCAACGTCCTGACTTTC
CDR3 protein: CASSYSRVSGANVLTF

clone size: NA
J gene: TRBJ1-2
V gene: TRBV19
D gene: TRBD1
CDR3 DNA: TGTGCCAGTAGTCGGGGACAGGGAGGCTACAGCTACACCTTC
CDR3 protein: CASSRGQGGYSYTF

clone size: NA
J gene: TRBJ2-3
V gene: TRBV25-1
D gene: NA
CDR3 DNA: TGTGCCAGCAGTGAAGACCAGCGTAGCACAGATACGCAGTATTTT
CDR3 protein: CASSEDQRSTDTQYF

clone size: few
J gene: TRBJ1-1
V gene: TRBV30
D gene: NA
CDR3 DNA: TGTGCCTGGAGTGTACATTCGGGGACTGAAGCTTTCTTT
CDR3 protein: CAWSVHSGTEAFF

clone size: NA
J gene: TRBJ1-2
V gene: TRBV6-5
D gene: NA
CDR3 DNA: TGTGCCAGCAGTTACTTCGGGGGTCTGGGCTATGGCTACACCTTC
CDR3 protein: CASSYFGGLGYGYTF

clone size: few
J gene: TRBJ2-2
V gene: TRBV9
D gene: NA
CDR3 DNA: TGTGCCAGCAGCGTAGCTGTAGCGGCGAACACCGGGGAGCTGTTTTTT
CDR3 protein: CASSVAVAANTGELFF

clone size: NA
J gene: TRBJ2-3
V gene: TRBV27
D gene: NA
CDR3 DNA: TGTGCCAGCAGTTTTGGTACTAGCACAGATACGCAGTATTTT
CDR3 protein: CASSFGTSTDTQYF

clone size: NA
J gene: TRBJ2-1
V gene: TRBV7-2
D gene: NA
CDR3 DNA: TGTGCCAGCAGCTTAGCGCGTGGCAATGAGCAGTTCTTC
CDR3 protein: CASSLARGNEQFF

clone size: NA
J gene: TRBJ1-5
V gene: TRBV4-3
D gene: NA
CDR3 DNA: TGCGCCAGCAGCCAAGGGCGGGGGTCTCAGCCCCAGCATTTT
CDR3 protein: CASSQGRGSQPQHF

clone size: NA
J gene: TRBJ1-5
V gene: TRBV30
D gene: NA
CDR3 DNA: TGTGCCTGGAAAGCACAGGGCTATAGCAATCAGCCCCAGCATTTT
CDR3 protein: CAWKAQGYSNQPQHF

clone size: NA
J gene: TRBJ1-1
V gene: TRBV7-9
D gene: NA
CDR3 DNA: TGTGCCAGCAGCGTAACAGGTGTAGAGACTGAAGCTTTCTTT
CDR3 protein: CASSVTGVETEAFF

clone size: few
J gene: TRBJ1-2
V gene: TRBV6-5
D gene: TRBD1
CDR3 DNA: TGTGCCAGCAGTTACACAGGGGACTATGGCTACACCTTC
CDR3 protein: CASSYTGDYGYTF

clone size: NA
J gene: TRBJ2-3
V gene: TRBV11-1
D gene: TRBD2
CDR3 DNA: TGTGCCAGCATAGGGGGACTAGCGGCGGGAAATACGCAGTATTTT
CDR3 protein: CASIGGLAAGNTQYF

clone size: few
J gene: TRBJ2-7
V gene: TRBV12-5
D gene: NA
CDR3 DNA: TGTGCCCAGCCCGGGGAGGTCTACGAGCAGTACTTC
CDR3 protein: CAQPGEVYEQYF

clone size: few
J gene: TRBJ2-5
V gene: TRBV5-4
D gene: NA
CDR3 DNA: TGTGCCAGCAGCTCCCCGGAGACCCAGTACTTC
CDR3 protein: CASSSPETQYF

clone size: NA
J gene: TRBJ2-1
V gene: TRBV7-9
D gene: NA
CDR3 DNA: TGTGCCAGCAGCTTCCCCAGCGCTGCGGGCCGAGGCAATGAGCAGTTCTTC
CDR3 protein: CASSFPSAAGRGNEQFF

clone size: NA
J gene: TRBJ2-7
V gene: TRBV28
D gene: TRBD1
CDR3 DNA: TGTGCCAGCAGTCCGGACAGGTACGAGCAGTACTTC
CDR3 protein: CASSPDRYEQYF

clone size: NA
J gene: TRBJ1-2
V gene: TRBV18
D gene: TRBD1
CDR3 DNA: TGTGCCAGCTCACCACCGTCGACAGGGGGCTACGAGAATGGCTACACCTTC
CDR3 protein: CASSPPSTGGYENGYTF

clone size: NA
J gene: TRBJ2-1
V gene: TRBV4-3
D gene: TRBD2
CDR3 DNA: TGCGCCAGCAGCCAAGGGGGACTAGCGGGTAATGAGCAGTTCTTC
CDR3 protein: CASSQGGLAGNEQFF

clone size: NA
J gene: TRBJ2-1
V gene: TRBV18
D gene: TRBD1
CDR3 DNA: TGTGCCAGCTCACCACGGTCAGGGGGTTATAATGAGCAGTTCTTC
CDR3 protein: CASSPRSGGYNEQFF

clone size: NA
J gene: TRBJ2-1
V gene: TRBV21-1
D gene: NA
CDR3 DNA: TGTGCCAGCAGCCCCTCCGGGACTAGCGGGAATGAGCAGTTCTTC
CDR3 protein: CASSPSGTSGNEQFF

clone size: NA
J gene: TRBJ2-3
V gene: TRBV29-1
D gene: NA
CDR3 DNA: TGCAGCGTTGAAGGCAGGGTCACAGATACGCAGTATTTT
CDR3 protein: CSVEGRVTDTQYF

clone size: NA
J gene: TRBJ2-1
V gene: TRBV2
D gene: TRBD2
CDR3 DNA: TGTGCCAGCCAGCGGGAGGCCTCCTACAATGAGCAGTTCTTC
CDR3 protein: CASQREASYNEQFF

clone size: few
J gene: TRBJ2-7
V gene: TRBV4-3
D gene: TRBD2
CDR3 DNA: TGCGCCAGCAGCCATGACCCGGGACTAGCAGAAAACGAGCAGTACTTC
CDR3 protein: CASSHDPGLAENEQYF

clone size: NA
J gene: TRBJ1-4
V gene: TRBV28
D gene: TRBD1
CDR3 DNA: TGTGCCAGCAGTCTCACTAGGGGGCTGAGGGAAAAACTGTTTTTT
CDR3 protein: CASSLTRGLREKLFF

clone size: few
J gene: TRBJ2-7
V gene: TRBV28
D gene: NA
CDR3 DNA: TGTGCCAGCAGCCAGGGAACGTACGAGCAGTACTTC
CDR3 protein: CASSQGTYEQYF

clone size: NA
J gene: TRBJ2-7
V gene: TRBV5-5
D gene: TRBD1
CDR3 DNA: TGTGCCAGCAGCTTGGGACAGGGAACGACCATCTACGAGCAGTACTTC
CDR3 protein: CASSLGQGTTIYEQYF

clone size: few
J gene: TRBJ2-7
V gene: TRBV30
D gene: NA
CDR3 DNA: TGTGCCTGGAGTGTTCCCTACGAGCAGTACTTC
CDR3 protein: CAWSVPYEQYF

clone size: NA
J gene: TRBJ1-1
V gene: TRBV5-1
D gene: TRBD1
CDR3 DNA: TGCGCCAGCAGCTTGCCGGGGACAGGGCGAACTGAAGCTTTCTTT
CDR3 protein: CASSLPGTGRTEAFF

clone size: NA
J gene: TRBJ2-7
V gene: TRBV7-2
D gene: TRBD2
CDR3 DNA: TGTGCCAGCAGCTGGAAGACTAGCGGGAGTTTGGTAGTGTACGAGCAGTACTTC
CDR3 protein: CASSWKTSGSLVVYEQYF

clone size: NA
J gene: TRBJ1-2
V gene: TRBV10-3
D gene: TRBD1
CDR3 DNA: TGTGCCATCAGTAGGCGCGACAGGGTGTATGGCTACACCTTC
CDR3 protein: CAISRRDRVYGYTF

clone size: NA
J gene: TRBJ1-1
V gene: TRBV19
D gene: NA
CDR3 DNA: TGTGCCAGTAGTAAGTTCGCCGGGGACACTGAAGCTTTCTTT
CDR3 protein: CASSKFAGDTEAFF

clone size: few
J gene: TRBJ1-5
V gene: TRBV7-9
D gene: TRBD1
CDR3 DNA: TGTGCCAGCAGTCCCGGACAGGGGAGACAGCCCCAGCATTTT
CDR3 protein: CASSPGQGRQPQHF

clone size: NA
J gene: TRBJ2-1
V gene: TRBV28
D gene: TRBD2
CDR3 DNA: TGTGCCAGCTGGACTAGCACCTACAATGAGCAGTTCTTC
CDR3 protein: CASWTSTYNEQFF

clone size: few
J gene: TRBJ2-3
V gene: TRBV7-9
D gene: NA
CDR3 DNA: TGTGCCAGCAGCTTAGGGTTACAGTACACAGATACGCAGTATTTT
CDR3 protein: CASSLGLQYTDTQYF

clone size: NA
J gene: TRBJ1-2
V gene: TRBV7-9
D gene: TRBD1
CDR3 DNA: TGTGCCAGCGCGCAGGGGGACTATGGCTACACCTTC
CDR3 protein: CASAQGDYGYTF

clone size: NA
J gene: TRBJ2-1
V gene: TRBV18
D gene: NA
CDR3 DNA: TGTGCCAGCTCACCAAAGAGGTTAGCGGAATACAATGAGCAGTTCTTC
CDR3 protein: CASSPKRLAEYNEQFF

clone size: few
J gene: TRBJ1-5
V gene: TRBV18
D gene: NA
CDR3 DNA: TGTGCCAGCTCACCTCCCCGGCAGGGAGGGCAGCCCCAGCATTTT
CDR3 protein: CASSPPRQGGQPQHF

clone size: few
J gene: TRBJ2-7
V gene: TRBV6-5
D gene: TRBD1
CDR3 DNA: TGTGCCAGCAGGTCCGGACAGGGGGCGCGGTACGAGCAGTACTTC
CDR3 protein: CASRSGQGARYEQYF

clone size: few
J gene: TRBJ2-3
V gene: TRBV9
D gene: TRBD2
CDR3 DNA: TGTGCCAGCAGCGTAGTAGCGGGAGGAGGCACAGATACGCAGTATTTT
CDR3 protein: CASSVVAGGGTDTQYF

clone size: NA
J gene: TRBJ2-2
V gene: TRBV11-3
D gene: NA
CDR3 DNA: TGTGCCAGCAGCCGAGTAGCCGGGGAGCTGTTTTTT
CDR3 protein: CASSRVAGELFF

clone size: NA
J gene: TRBJ1-5
V gene: TRBV19
D gene: TRBD1
CDR3 DNA: TGTGCCAGTAGTATATTAGACAGGGATGAACAGCCCCAGCATTTT
CDR3 protein: CASSILDRDEQPQHF

clone size: NA
J gene: TRBJ2-7
V gene: TRBV5-6
D gene: NA
CDR3 DNA: TGTGCCAGCACCCCCAGTTGGGCGGGGCACTCCTACGAGCAGTACTTC
CDR3 protein: CASTPSWAGHSYEQYF